Below, 17 T cell receptor beta chains from the same sample are listed, as sequenced in a study of Ad26.COV2.S vaccination and SARS-CoV-2 variants. Clones were read by immunoSEQ multiplex PCR, and TCRdb kept only the in-frame ones, dropping some. Found here are about 420,000 clones, roughly 90% of them singletons; the top ten hold less than 4%. The sample's treatment: approximately 18 received Ad26.COV2.S at low or high dose, single or two shots; about 5 received placebo; per-sample allocation not given. The study sampled participants on day 63 after the first vaccine or placebo injection. The starting material was peripheral blood, obtained in a trial of Ad26.COV2.S vaccine versus placebo. These TCRs come from a person aged 18-65 years who received the Ad26.COV2.S COVID-19 vaccine or a placebo.

V is TRBV4-1 and J is TRBJ1-4; the D gene is possibly TRBD1 (6 bases). Trimming took off 1 base at V and 5 bases at J, with 11 bases between the two ends. Looked up from germline, CDR1 is MGHRA and CDR2 is YSYEKL. The CDR3 has 15 amino acids. CDR3 protein: CASSQVGTPNEKLFF. The CDR3, as DNA: TGCGCCAGCAGCCAAGTCGGGACACCGAATGAAAAACTGTTTTTT.

The J gene is TRBJ1-2, the V gene TRBV7-9; a possible D gene is TRBD1 (5 bases). This CDR3 comprises 12 residues. Trimming took 4 bases from V and 3 from J, leaving 6 bases between them. In germline, CDR1 is SEHNR, CDR2 FQNEAQ (reference sequence). The CDR3 spells CASSWGDYGYTF. The CDR3 DNA reads TGTGCCAGCAGCTGGGGGGACTATGGCTACACCTTC.

This chain joins TRBV6-5 and TRBJ2-2, with TRBD2 matching over 10 bases. The CDR3 runs to 15 residues. The junction had 1 base not matched to a gene; V was cut back by 6 bases and J by 0 bases. The germline V gene has CDR1 MNHEY and CDR2 SVGAGI. CDR3 protein: CASRAGGANTGELFF. The CDR3 DNA follows: TGTGCCAGCAGAGCGGGGGGGGCGAACACCGGGGAGCTGTTTTTT.

The chain's CDR3 is CSVGPGGVGTQYF. In nucleotides, the CDR3 is TGCAGCGTGGGGCCAGGAGGGGTTGGGACCCAGTACTTC. The chain is built from TRBV29-1 and TRBJ2-5, with a weak D call TRBD2 (6 bases). V dropped 6 bases and J dropped 7 bases, with 18 bases sitting between them. CDR1 is SQVTM, CDR2 ANQGSEA, per germline. The CDR3 runs 13 residues. Based on the CDR3 plus reference TRBV29-1 and TRBJ2-5, the full variable domain is SAVISQKPSRDICQRGTSLTIQCQVDSQVTMMFWYRQQPGQSLTLIATANQGSEATYESGFVIDKFPISRPNLTFSTLTVSNMSPEDSSIYLCSVGPGGVGTQYFGPGTRLLVL.

This chain uses TRBV5-1 with TRBJ2-2; 9 nucleotides agree with TRBD1. The CDR3 is 15 amino acids. After removal of 5 bases from V and 7 bases from J, the junction contained 9 bases not matched to a gene. Germline loops: CDR1 SGHRS, CDR2 YFSETQ. Here the CDR3 reads CASRSGTGNVGELFF. The DNA for the CDR3 is TGCGCCAGCAGGTCCGGGACAGGGAATGTCGGGGAGCTGTTTTTT. The entire variable domain, with the rest obtained from reference TRBV5-1 and TRBJ2-2, is as follows: KAGVTQTPRYLIKTRGQQVTLSCSPISGHRSVSWYQQTPGQGLQFLFEYFSETQRNKGNFPGRFSGRQFSNSRSEMNVSTLELGDSALYLCASRSGTGNVGELFFGEGSRLTVL.

The chain uses TRBV19 and TRBJ1-2, with D uncertain. This CDR3 is built from 12 residues. Germline V gene lookup returns CDR1 LNHDA and CDR2 SQIVND (reference sequence). Between the trimmed V and J ends, which lost 3 bases and 6 bases, there was a span of 8 bases. DNA of the CDR3: TGTGCCAGTAGTATGGGTCAGGATGGCTACACCTTC. Translating it yields CASSMGQDGYTF.

This chain links TRBV6-2 or TRBV6-3 with TRBJ2-7; the match to TRBD1 covers 9 bases. There are 15 residues in the CDR3. From germline, CDR1 is MNHEY and CDR2 SVGEGT. V dropped 2 bases and J dropped 2; count of bases not matched to a gene: 4. The CDR3 protein is CASSYVGQGPYEQYF. CDR3 nucleotides: TGTGCCAGCAGTTACGTGGGACAGGGCCCCTACGAGCAGTACTTC.

In this sample, this clone turned up a few times. This chain uses TRBV15 with TRBJ1-4; D may be TRBD1 (6 bases). CDR1 is LNHNV and CDR2 is YYDKDF in the germline V gene (reference sequence). The CDR3 loop spans 17 amino acids. V shed 0 bases and J shed 0 bases, with 11 bases lying between them. The CDR3 sequence: CATSRDQGFATNEKLFF. DNA of the CDR3: TGTGCCACCAGCAGAGATCAGGGGTTTGCAACTAATGAAAAACTGTTTTTT.

A note on this clone: At the DNA level, this CDR3 is encoded by other sequences in the same sample as well. The V gene is TRBV28, the J gene TRBJ2-7, with 11 bases matching TRBD2. The CDR3 runs to 14 residues. CDR1 and CDR2 from the germline V gene are MDHEN and SYDVKM. V gave up 3 bases and J gave up 4 bases; unmatched junction bases: 2. DNA for the CDR3: TGTGCCAGCAGTTTTAGCGGGGGGGGTTACGAGCAGTACTTC. Its translation: CASSFSGGGYEQYF.

The chain recombines TRBV7-8 with TRBJ1-5; D is unclear. CDR3 length: 13 amino acids. Trimming took off 1 base at V and 5 bases at J, with 6 bases between the two ends. CDR1 SGHVS and CDR2 FQNEAQ come from the germline V gene. The CDR3 protein is CASSLGEYQPQHF. CDR3 coding DNA: TGTGCCAGCAGCTTAGGGGAGTATCAGCCCCAGCATTTT.

V gene TRBV28 combines with J gene TRBJ1-1, with D perhaps matching TRBD1 (5 bases). Trimming cost V 6 bases and J 8 bases, with 10 bases left between them. Germline loops: CDR1 MDHEN, CDR2 SYDVKM. CDR3 length: 11 residues. This CDR3 is CASSPGTEAFF. CDR3 DNA sequence: TGTGCCAGCAGCCCCGGGACCGAAGCTTTCTTT.

The chain has TRBV5-4 and TRBJ1-2, with D unresolved. The CDR3 extends over 12 amino acids. CDR1 and CDR2 from the germline V gene are SGHNT and YYREEE (reference sequence). V gave up 0 bases and J gave up 8 bases, with 8 bases separating them. The CDR3 loop reads CASSLGHGGYTF. DNA for the CDR3: TGTGCCAGCAGCTTGGGACACGGCGGCTACACCTTC.

The chain is built from TRBV6-2 or TRBV6-3 and TRBJ2-6, with D maybe TRBD2 (6 bases). V lost 5 bases to trimming and J lost 0 bases, with 11 bases between them. Looked up from germline, CDR1 is MNHEY and CDR2 is SVGEGT. The CDR3 consists of 16 residues. CDR3 in DNA: TGTGCCAGCAGTACGGGGGTTTTCTCTGGGGCCAACGTCCTGACTTTC. It is translated as CASSTGVFSGANVLTF.

This clone was counted only a few times. The chain carries TRBV29-1 and TRBJ2-7, with D maybe TRBD1 (5 bases). Per germline, CDR1 SQVTM and CDR2 ANQGSEA. V lost 7 bases and J lost 0, with 16 bases in between. The CDR3 has 14 residues. The CDR3 reads CSAADSIFSYEQYF. As DNA, the CDR3 is TGCAGCGCCGCAGACAGTATCTTCTCCTACGAGCAGTACTTC.

This CDR3 is CASSQGARETQYF. The CDR3 DNA sequence: TGTGCCAGCAGCCAGGGGGCTAGGGAGACCCAGTACTTC. This chain joins TRBV27 and TRBJ2-5, with 8 nucleotides matching TRBD1. The V and J ends lost 6 bases and 5 bases, in that order; junction bases with no gene match: 5. Germline V gene lookup returns CDR1 MNHEY and CDR2 SMNVEV (reference sequence). The CDR3 covers 13 residues.

V usage is TRBV6-5 and J usage is TRBJ2-7, with D tentatively TRBD1 (6 bases). Germline V gives CDR1 MNHEY, CDR2 SVGAGI. The CDR3 is made up of 15 amino acids. Between the trimmed V and J ends, which lost 3 bases and 2 bases, there was a span of 14 bases. CDR3: CASSYKGTLPYEQYF. As DNA, the CDR3 is TGTGCCAGCAGTTATAAAGGGACACTTCCCTACGAGCAGTACTTC.

This chain connects TRBV20-1 to TRBJ2-3, with no clear D. The CDR3 sequence is 11 residues long. CDR1 DFQATT and CDR2 SNEGSKA come from the germline V gene (reference sequence). Trimming removed 7 bases at V and 2 bases at J, with 7 bases between. The CDR3 DNA reads TGCAGTGGTGGTCTCACAGATACGCAGTATTTT. Protein sequence: CSGGLTDTQYF.